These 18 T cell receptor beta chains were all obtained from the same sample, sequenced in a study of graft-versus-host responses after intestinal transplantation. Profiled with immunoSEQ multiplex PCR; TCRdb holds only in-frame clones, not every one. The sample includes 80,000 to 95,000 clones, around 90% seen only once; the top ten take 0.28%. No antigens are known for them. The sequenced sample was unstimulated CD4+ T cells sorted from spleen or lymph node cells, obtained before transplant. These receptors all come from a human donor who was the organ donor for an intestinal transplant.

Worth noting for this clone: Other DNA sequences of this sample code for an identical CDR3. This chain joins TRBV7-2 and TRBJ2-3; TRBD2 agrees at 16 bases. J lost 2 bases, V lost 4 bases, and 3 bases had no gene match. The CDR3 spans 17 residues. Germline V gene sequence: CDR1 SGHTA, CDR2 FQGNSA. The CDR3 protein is CASSSGTSGGATDTQYF. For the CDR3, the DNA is TGTGCCAGCAGCTCTGGGACTAGCGGGGGGGCCACAGATACGCAGTATTTT.

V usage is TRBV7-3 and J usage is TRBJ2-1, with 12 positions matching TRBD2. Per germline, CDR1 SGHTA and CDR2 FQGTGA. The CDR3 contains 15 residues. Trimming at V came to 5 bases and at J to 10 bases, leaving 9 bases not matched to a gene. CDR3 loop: CASSPGLAGYGEQFF. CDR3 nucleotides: TGTGCCAGCAGCCCCGGACTAGCGGGGTATGGGGAGCAGTTCTTC.

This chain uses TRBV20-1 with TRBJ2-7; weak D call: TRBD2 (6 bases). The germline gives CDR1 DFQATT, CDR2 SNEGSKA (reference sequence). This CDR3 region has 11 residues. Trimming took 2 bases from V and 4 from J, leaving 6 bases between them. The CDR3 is CSARRGYEQYF. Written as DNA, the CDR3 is TGCAGTGCTAGACGGGGGTACGAGCAGTACTTC.

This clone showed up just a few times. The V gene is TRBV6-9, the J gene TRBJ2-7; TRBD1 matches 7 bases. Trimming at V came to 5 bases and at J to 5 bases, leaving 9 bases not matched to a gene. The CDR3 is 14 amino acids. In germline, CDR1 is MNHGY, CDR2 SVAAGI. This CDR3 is CASSTYDRDNEQYF. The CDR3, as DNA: TGTGCCAGCAGTACGTACGACAGGGATAACGAGCAGTACTTC.

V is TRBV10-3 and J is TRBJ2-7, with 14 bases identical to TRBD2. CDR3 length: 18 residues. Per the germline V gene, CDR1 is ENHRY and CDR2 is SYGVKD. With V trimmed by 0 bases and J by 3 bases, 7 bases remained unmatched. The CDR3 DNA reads TGTGCCATCAGTGAGTCTACGACTAGCGGGAGGGAACTCTACGAGCAGTACTTC. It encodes CAISESTTSGRELYEQYF.

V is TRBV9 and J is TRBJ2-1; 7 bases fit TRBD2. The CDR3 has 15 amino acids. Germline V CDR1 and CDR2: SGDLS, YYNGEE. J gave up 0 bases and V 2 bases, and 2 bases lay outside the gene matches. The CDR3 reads CASSVLAVSYNEQFF. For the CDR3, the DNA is TGTGCCAGCAGCGTCCTAGCGGTCTCCTACAATGAGCAGTTCTTC. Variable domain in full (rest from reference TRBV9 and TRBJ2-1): DSGVTQTPKHLITATGQRVTLRCSPRSGDLSVYWYQQSLDQGLQFLIQYYNGEERAKGNILERFSAQQFPDLHSELNLSSLELGDSALYFCASSVLAVSYNEQFFGPGTRLTVL.

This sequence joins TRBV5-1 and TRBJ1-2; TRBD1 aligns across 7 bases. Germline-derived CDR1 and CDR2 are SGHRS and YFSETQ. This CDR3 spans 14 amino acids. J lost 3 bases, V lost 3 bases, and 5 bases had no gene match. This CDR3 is CASSSGQAYYGYTF. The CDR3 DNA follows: TGCGCCAGCAGCTCCGGACAGGCCTACTATGGCTACACCTTC.

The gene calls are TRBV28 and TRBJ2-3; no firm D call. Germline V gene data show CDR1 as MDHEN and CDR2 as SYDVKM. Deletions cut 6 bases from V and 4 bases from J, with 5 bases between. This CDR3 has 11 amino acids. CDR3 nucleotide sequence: TGTGCCAGCAGGCGGTCAGATACGCAGTATTTT. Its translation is CASRRSDTQYF. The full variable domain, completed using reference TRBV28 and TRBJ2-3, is DVKVTQSSRYLVKRTGEKVFLECVQDMDHENMFWYRQDPGLGLRLIYFSYDVKMKEKGDIPEGYSVSREKKERFSLILESASTNQTSMYLCASRRSDTQYFGPGTRLTVL.

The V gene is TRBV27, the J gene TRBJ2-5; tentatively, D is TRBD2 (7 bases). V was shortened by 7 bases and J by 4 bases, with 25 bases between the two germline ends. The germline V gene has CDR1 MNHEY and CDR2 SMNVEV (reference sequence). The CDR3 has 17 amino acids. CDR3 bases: TGTGCCAGCACCACGGCAGCAGGGAGGGGGGGTCGAGAGACCCAGTACTTC. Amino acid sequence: CASTTAAGRGGRETQYF.

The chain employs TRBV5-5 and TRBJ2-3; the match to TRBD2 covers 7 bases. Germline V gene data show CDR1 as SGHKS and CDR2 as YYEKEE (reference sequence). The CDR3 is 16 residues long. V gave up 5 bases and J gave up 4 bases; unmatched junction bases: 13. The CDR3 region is CASSYVGLAVSDTQYF. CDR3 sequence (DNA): TGTGCCAGCAGTTACGTTGGGCTAGCGGTTTCAGATACGCAGTATTTT. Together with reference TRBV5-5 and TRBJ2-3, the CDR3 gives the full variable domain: DAGVTQSPTHLIKTRGQQVTLRCSPISGHKSVSWYQQVLGQGPQFIFQYYEKEERGRGNFPDRFSARQFPNYSSELNVNALLLGDSALYLCASSYVGLAVSDTQYFGPGTRLTVL.

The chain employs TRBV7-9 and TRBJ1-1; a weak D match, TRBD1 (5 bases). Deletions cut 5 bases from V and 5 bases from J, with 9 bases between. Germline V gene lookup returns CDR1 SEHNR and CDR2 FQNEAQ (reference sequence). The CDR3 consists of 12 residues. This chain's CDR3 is CASSGGRTEAFF. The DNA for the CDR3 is TGTGCCAGCAGCGGGGGGAGGACTGAAGCTTTCTTT.

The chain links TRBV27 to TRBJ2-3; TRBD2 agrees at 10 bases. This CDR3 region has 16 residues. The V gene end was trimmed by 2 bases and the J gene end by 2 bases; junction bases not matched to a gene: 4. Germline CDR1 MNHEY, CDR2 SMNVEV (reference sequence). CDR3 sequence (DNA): TGTGCCAGCAGTTTACTTAGCGGGGGGCCCACAGATACGCAGTATTTT. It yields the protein CASSLLSGGPTDTQYF.

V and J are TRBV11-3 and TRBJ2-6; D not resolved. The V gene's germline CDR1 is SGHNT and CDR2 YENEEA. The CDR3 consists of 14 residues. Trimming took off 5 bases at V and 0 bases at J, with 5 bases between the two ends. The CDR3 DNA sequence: TGTGCCAGCAGCCCGTTCTCTGGGGCCAACGTCCTGACTTTC. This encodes CASSPFSGANVLTF. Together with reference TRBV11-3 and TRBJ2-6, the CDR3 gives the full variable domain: EAGVVQSPRYKIIEKKQPVAFWCNPISGHNTLYWYLQNLGQGPELLIRYENEEAVDDSQLPKDRFSAERLKGVDSTLKIQPAELGDSAVYLCASSPFSGANVLTFGAGSRLTVL.

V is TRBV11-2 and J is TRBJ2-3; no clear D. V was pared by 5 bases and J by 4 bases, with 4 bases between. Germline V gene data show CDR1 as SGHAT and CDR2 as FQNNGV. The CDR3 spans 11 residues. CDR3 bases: TGTGCCAGCAGCCAGGCAGATACGCAGTATTTT. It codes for CASSQADTQYF. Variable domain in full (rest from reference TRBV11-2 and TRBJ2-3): EAGVAQSPRYKIIEKRQSVAFWCNPISGHATLYWYQQILGQGPKLLIQFQNNGVVDDSQLPKDRFSAERLKGVDSTLKIQPAKLEDSAVYLCASSQADTQYFGPGTRLTVL.

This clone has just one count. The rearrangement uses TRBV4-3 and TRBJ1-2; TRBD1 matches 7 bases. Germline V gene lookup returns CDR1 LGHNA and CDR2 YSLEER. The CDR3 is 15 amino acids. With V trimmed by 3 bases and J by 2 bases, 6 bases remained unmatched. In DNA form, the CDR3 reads TGCGCCAGCAGCCATATAGAGGGGGCCAACTATGGCTACACCTTC. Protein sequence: CASSHIEGANYGYTF.

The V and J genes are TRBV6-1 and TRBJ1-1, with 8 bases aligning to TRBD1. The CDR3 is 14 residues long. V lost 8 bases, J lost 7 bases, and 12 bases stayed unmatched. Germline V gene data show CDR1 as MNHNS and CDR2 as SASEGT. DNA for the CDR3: TGTGCCAGCTCATTCTCCAGGGGGCTGATTGAAGCTTTCTTT. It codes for CASSFSRGLIEAFF.

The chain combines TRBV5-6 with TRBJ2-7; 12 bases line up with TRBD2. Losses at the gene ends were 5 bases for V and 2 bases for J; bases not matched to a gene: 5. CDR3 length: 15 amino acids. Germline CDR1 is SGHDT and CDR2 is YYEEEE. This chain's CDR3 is CASRATSGGTYEQYF. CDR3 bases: TGTGCCAGCAGGGCCACTAGCGGGGGGACCTACGAGCAGTACTTC. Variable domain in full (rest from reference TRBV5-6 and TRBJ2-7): DAGVTQSPTHLIKTRGQQVTLRCSPKSGHDTVSWYQQALGQGPQFIFQYYEEEERQRGNFPDRFSGHQFPNYSSELNVNALLLGDSALYLCASRATSGGTYEQYFGPGTRLTVT.

CDR3 sequence reads: CAISDRGPEAFF. CDR3 bases: TGTGCCATCAGTGACAGGGGCCCTGAAGCTTTCTTT. J is TRBJ1-1 and V is TRBV10-3, with D possibly TRBD1 on 6 matching bases. Trimming stripped 3 bases from V and 6 bases from J, with 8 bases between. This CDR3 region has 12 residues. Germline CDR1 is ENHRY and CDR2 is SYGVKD.